A selection of T cell receptor beta chains follows, all from one sample in a study of patients and donors after allogeneic stem cell transplantation. One entry per CDR3 protein, called by TCRdb with MiXCR from the RT-PCR reads. The data show fewer than 500,000 distinct CDR3 sequences, with roughly 16% seen just once and 7.2% held by the top ten. The material sequenced was blood, either unsorted or a sorted T cell fraction (not recorded which). The source is a human donor who was either an allogeneic HSCT recipient or a stem cell or donor lymphocyte infusion donor (not recorded which). It is not recorded whose cells these are; they may come from a transplant donor. Both conserved end residues are part of each CDR3. The D gene is left open where the match is weak. Clone size appears in some rows only: once, few, many, or a class for an expanded clone.

v_call	clone_size	d_call	j_call	cdr3_aa	cdr3_nt
TRBV27	.	TRBD2	TRBJ2-7	CASQRSGSGGEQYF	TGTGCTTCCCAAAGGAGCGGGAGTGGGGGCGAGCAGTACTTC
TRBV3-1	few	.	TRBJ2-3	CASSQDFFREPTDTQYF	TGTGCCAGCAGCCAAGATTTCTTCCGGGAGCCCACAGATACGCAGTATTTT
TRBV15	few	.	TRBJ2-5	CATGRGRDYQETQYF	TGTGCCACAGGCAGGGGCAGGGACTACCAAGAGACCCAGTACTTC
TRBV7-8	few	.	TRBJ2-7	CASSLAGSSYYEQYF	TGTGCCAGCAGCTTAGCGGGTTCTAGTTACTACGAGCAGTACTTC
TRBV24-1	.	.	TRBJ2-1	CATSDLQTAGYNEQFF	TGTGCCACCAGTGATTTACAGACGGCGGGCTACAATGAGCAGTTCTTC
TRBV5-1	.	.	TRBJ2-3	CATKRGSGTDTQYF	TGCGCCACCAAAAGAGGGTCGGGCACAGATACGCAGTATTTT
TRBV5-1	.	TRBD2	TRBJ2-5	CASSWGLTQETQYF	TGCGCCAGCAGCTGGGGACTAACCCAAGAGACCCAGTACTTC
TRBV7-9	few	.	TRBJ1-2	CASSTVPAANYGYTF	TGTGCCAGCAGCACGGTCCCGGCGGCTAACTATGGCTACACCTTC
TRBV20-1	.	.	TRBJ2-1	CSAKWPSNEQFF	TGCAGTGCTAAATGGCCGTCCAATGAGCAGTTCTTC
TRBV3-1	.	.	TRBJ1-5	CASSQDGGPRPQHF	TGTGCCAGCAGCCAAGATGGCGGTCCTCGGCCCCAGCATTTT
TRBV29-1	few	.	TRBJ1-2	CSVEDGGKGYGYTF	TGCAGCGTTGAAGATGGGGGGAAAGGCTATGGCTACACCTTC
TRBV5-1	.	TRBD2	TRBJ2-5	CASSLVLAGETQYF	TGCGCCAGCAGCTTGGTGCTAGCGGGGGAGACCCAGTACTTC
TRBV30	few	.	TRBJ1-6	CAWGGTIRYNSPLHF	TGTGCCTGGGGAGGGACCATTCGATATAATTCACCCCTCCACTTT
TRBV30	.	.	TRBJ2-6	CAWSPRTRAAGANVLTF	TGTGCCTGGAGTCCTCGGACCCGCGCGGCTGGGGCCAACGTCCTGACTTTC
TRBV24-1	few	TRBD2	TRBJ2-1	CATGAGGAYNEQFF	TGTGCCACCGGGGCGGGAGGGGCCTACAATGAGCAGTTCTTC
TRBV25-1	.	.	TRBJ1-4	CASSEAGRATNEKLFF	TGTGCCAGCAGTGAAGCGGGCAGAGCAACTAATGAAAAACTGTTTTTT
TRBV9	few	TRBD2	TRBJ2-2	CASSVLAGAELFF	TGTGCCAGCAGCGTCTTAGCGGGGGCTGAGCTGTTTTTT
TRBV20-1	.	.	TRBJ2-7	CSARTADSYEQYF	TGCAGTGCTCGGACTGCAGACTCCTACGAGCAGTACTTC
TRBV6-5	.	.	TRBJ2-1	CASSYSLRQGGYEQFF	TGTGCCAGCAGTTACTCACTAAGGCAGGGGGGATATGAGCAGTTCTTC
TRBV6-1	.	TRBD2	TRBJ2-1	CASRGLAGNSYNEQFF	TGTGCCAGCAGGGGGCTAGCGGGGAACTCCTACAATGAGCAGTTCTTC